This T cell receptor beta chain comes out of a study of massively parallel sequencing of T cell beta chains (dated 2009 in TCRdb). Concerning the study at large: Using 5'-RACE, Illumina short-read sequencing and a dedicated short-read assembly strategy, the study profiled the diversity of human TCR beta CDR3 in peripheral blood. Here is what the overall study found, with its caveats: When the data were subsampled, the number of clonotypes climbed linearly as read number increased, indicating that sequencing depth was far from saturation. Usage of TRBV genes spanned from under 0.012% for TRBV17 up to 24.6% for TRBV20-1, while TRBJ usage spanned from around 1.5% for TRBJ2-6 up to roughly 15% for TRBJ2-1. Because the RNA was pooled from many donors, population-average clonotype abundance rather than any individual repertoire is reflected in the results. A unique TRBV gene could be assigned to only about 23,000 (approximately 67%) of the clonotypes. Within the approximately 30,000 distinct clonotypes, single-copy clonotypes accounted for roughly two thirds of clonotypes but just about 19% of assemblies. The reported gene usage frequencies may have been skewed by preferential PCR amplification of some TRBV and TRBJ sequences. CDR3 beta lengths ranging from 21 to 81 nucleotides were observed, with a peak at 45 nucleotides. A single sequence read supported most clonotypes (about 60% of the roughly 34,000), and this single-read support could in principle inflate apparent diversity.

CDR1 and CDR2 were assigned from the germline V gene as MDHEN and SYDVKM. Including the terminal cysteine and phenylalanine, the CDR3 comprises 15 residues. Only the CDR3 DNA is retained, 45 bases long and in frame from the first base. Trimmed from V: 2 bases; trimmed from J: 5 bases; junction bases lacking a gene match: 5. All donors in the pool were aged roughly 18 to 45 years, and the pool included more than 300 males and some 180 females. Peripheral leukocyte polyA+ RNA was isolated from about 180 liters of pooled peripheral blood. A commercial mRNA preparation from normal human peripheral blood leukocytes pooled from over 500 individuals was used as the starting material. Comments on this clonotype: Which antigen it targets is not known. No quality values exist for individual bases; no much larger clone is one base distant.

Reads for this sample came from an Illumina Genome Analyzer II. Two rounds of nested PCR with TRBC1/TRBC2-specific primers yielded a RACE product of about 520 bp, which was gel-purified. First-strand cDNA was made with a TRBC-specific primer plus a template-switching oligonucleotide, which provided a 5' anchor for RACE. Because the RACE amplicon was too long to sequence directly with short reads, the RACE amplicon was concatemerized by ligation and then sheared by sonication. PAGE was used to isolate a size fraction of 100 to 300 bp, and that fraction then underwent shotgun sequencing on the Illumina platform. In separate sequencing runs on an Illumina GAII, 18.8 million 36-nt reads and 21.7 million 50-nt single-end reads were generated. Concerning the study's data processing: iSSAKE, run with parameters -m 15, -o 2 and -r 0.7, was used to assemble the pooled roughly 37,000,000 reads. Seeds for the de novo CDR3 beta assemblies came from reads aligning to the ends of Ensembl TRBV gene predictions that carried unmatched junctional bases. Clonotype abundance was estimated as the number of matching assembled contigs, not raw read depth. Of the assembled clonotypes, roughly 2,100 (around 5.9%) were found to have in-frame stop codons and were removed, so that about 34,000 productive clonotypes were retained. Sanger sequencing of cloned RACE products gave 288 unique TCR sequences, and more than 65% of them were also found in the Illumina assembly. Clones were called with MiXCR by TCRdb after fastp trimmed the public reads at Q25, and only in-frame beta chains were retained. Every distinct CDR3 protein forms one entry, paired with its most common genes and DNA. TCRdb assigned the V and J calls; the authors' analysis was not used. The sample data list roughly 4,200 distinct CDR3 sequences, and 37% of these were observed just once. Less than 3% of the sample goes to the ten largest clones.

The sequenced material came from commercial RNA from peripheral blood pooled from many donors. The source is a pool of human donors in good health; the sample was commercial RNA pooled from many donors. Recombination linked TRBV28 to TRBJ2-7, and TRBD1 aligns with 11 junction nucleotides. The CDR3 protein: CASSLGQGAANEQYF. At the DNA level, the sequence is TGTGCCAGCAGTTTAGGACAGGGGGCGGCTAACGAGCAGTACTTC.